This paragraph covers one T cell receptor beta chain sequence. The antigen it binds to is not known. No quality values exist for individual bases; no much larger clone is one base distant. These data are taken from a study of CD39 and CD103 CD8 tumor-infiltrating T cells (dated by TCRdb to 2016 to 2018). Background on the whole study: Repertoire comparisons were shown for an HPV-positive HNSCC, an HPV-negative HNSCC, an ovarian cancer and a melanoma patient. Deep sequencing of TCRbeta CDR3 was used to compare the repertoires of CD8 TIL subsets, defined by CD103 and CD39, with those of peripheral memory CD8 T cells.

Patients were not receiving therapy at sample collection, though earlier treatments ranged from chemotherapy, radiotherapy, surgery and immunotherapy to none. After thawing, cells were enriched for T lymphocytes using a negative-selection kit, and EpCAM beads were added for tumor-infiltrating lymphocytes. Memory CD8 T cells were sorted as CD8+CD4-CD45RA- cells irrespective of CCR7 expression. Before analysis, peripheral blood mononuclear cells were isolated on a Ficoll-Paque PLUS gradient and cryopreserved. Populations were sorted on a FACSAria II to over 97% purity, and cell pellets were frozen without culture for TCR sequencing. Paper-wide results and their limitations: DP CD8 TILs appeared more oligoclonal than DN and SP CD8 TILs and blood memory CD8 T cells, with top 30 clonotypes covering roughly 50-90%. Clonotypes from DN TILs largely overlapped with peripheral memory CD8 repertoires, while clonotypes from DP TILs were only rarely found in blood or uninvolved lymph node.

From approximately 10,000 to 100,000 sorted cells per subset, genomic DNA was extracted using the DNeasy Blood and Tissue Kit. TCRbeta V-J or V-D-J regions were sequenced and mapped by the immunoSEQ service, with coverage above 10x per sample. The published analysis was carried out like this. Analysis was restricted to productive rearrangements exported from the immunoSEQ Analyzer platform, and clonality was assessed using the 500 most abundant clones. The Morisita-Horn similarity index and the Jaccard index were used to quantify repertoire overlap between populations. Morisita-Horn similarity between CD8 T-cell subset TCR repertoires was measured in about 6 cancer patients. TCRdb obtained this table from immuneACCESS and retained in-frame rearrangements with V and J assigned. These tables miss some clones; where compared with another copy, unresolved V genes account for less than half of the shortfall, and the remainder is unexplained. V, J and clone size were drawn from that table, and D and trimming were deduced from the DNA. This sample holds roughly 15,000 clones; under 95% were observed only once. The ten largest clones take up about 4.5% of the sample.

Relative to germline, V is missing 4 bases and J is missing 5 bases, with 13 bases of the junction outside any gene match. From the cysteine through the phenylalanine, the CDR3 covers 16 amino acids. The read is trimmed to its CDR3 DNA, 48 bases read in frame from base 1. The germline V gene specifies SGHTS as CDR1 and YDEGEE as CDR2. The receptor was derived from a human donor with head and neck squamous cell carcinoma. Recombination joined TRBV5-8 with TRBJ2-7, and 9 junctional nucleotides match TRBD1. Sequencing was carried out using CD8+ T cells sorted from blood. In the paper's terms, the cell subset or site label means: total memory CD8 T cells (CD45RA-CCR7+/-) from blood or uninvolved lymph node. The CDR3 reads as follows: CASSTYRGRWGDEQYF. In nucleotide form, the sequence is TGTGCCAGCAGCACGTACAGGGGGCGCTGGGGGGACGAGCAGTACTTC. Extended through the reference TRBV5-8 and TRBJ2-7 proteins, this CDR3 yields the full variable domain: EAGVTQSPTHLIKTRGQQATLRCSPISGHTSVYWYQQALGLGLQFLLWYDEGEERNRGNFPPRFSGRQFPNYSSELNVNALELEDSALYLCASSTYRGRWGDEQYFGPGTRLTVT.